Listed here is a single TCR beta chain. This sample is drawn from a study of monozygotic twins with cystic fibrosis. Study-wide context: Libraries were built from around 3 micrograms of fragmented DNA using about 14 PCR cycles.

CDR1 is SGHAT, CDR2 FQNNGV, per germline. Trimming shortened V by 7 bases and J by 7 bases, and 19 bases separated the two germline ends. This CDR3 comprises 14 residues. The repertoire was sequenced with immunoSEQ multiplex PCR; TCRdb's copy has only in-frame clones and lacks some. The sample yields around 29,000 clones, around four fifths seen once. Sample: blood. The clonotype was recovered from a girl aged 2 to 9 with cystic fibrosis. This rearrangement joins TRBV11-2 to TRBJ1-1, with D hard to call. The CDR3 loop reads CASIPREGPIEAFF. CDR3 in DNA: TGTGCCAGCATCCCCCGCGAGGGCCCGATTGAAGCTTTCTTT.